This note documents a single T cell receptor beta chain sequence. The antigen is not known. The data are from a study of T cell responses to AZD1222 COVID-19 vaccine. Study-wide points: Increases in Spike-specific TCR breadth and depth were seen after two AZD1222 doses.

Profiling relied on immunoSEQ multiplex PCR, and the TCRdb table lists in-frame clones only, not all of them. Here the sample spans approximately 75,000 clones, 87% being singletons. Samples with a second dose at about 4 or about 12 weeks were pooled together. Germline CDR1 and CDR2: MGHRA and YSYEKL. Trimming pared 1 base from V and 7 bases from J, leaving 11 bases between. The CDR3 covers 14 residues. Sequenced here: peripheral blood, sampled 28 days after the second AZD1222 dose. The receptor comes from an adult who received the AZD1222 COVID-19 vaccine. This chain connects TRBV4-1 to TRBJ1-5; no clear D. The CDR3 reads CASSQVGEEQPQHF. CDR3 coding DNA: TGCGCCAGCAGCCAAGTTGGGGAAGAGCAGCCCCAGCATTTT.